This TCR beta chain is from a study of cytomegalovirus exposure and HLA in healthy donors. Points from the study as a whole: Rarity characterized most TCR sequences, yet some public TCRs appeared in many donors. A later analysis found first-cohort TCR clusters tended to co-occur in the 110 or so validation repertoires. As confirmed in vitro, a few CMV-associated chains were specific for CMV antigens. The authors enumerated under 200 TCR beta chains as linked to cytomegalovirus.

Method: immunoSEQ multiplex PCR; TCRdb's copy keeps in-frame clones and lacks some. The sample includes approximately 120,000 clones, approximately 90% of them seen just once. This clone was found once. Its antigen is not known. Sequenced input: PBMCs. The receptor was derived from a woman aged 18-29 years in good health and CMV-seronegative.

The DNA for the CDR3 is TGTGCCAGCGTTCTCCTAGACGGGAACACTGAAGCTTTCTTT. Its translation: CASVLLDGNTEAFF. The rearrangement links TRBV28 to TRBJ1-1; D gene ambiguous. This CDR3 has 14 residues. CDR1 and CDR2 from the germline V gene are MDHEN and SYDVKM. V lost 8 bases and J lost 1, with 14 bases in between.